A selection of T cell receptor beta chains follows, all from one sample in a study of cytomegalovirus exposure and HLA in healthy donors. The assay was immunoSEQ multiplex PCR, and TCRdb's table has in-frame clones only and misses some. The top ten clones hold 7.8% of a sample with roughly 99,000 clones, 55% to 85% of them seen once. Source material: PBMCs. These receptor sequences come from a man aged 30-40 years in good health and CMV-seronegative. Both conserved end residues are part of each CDR3. D genes are given only for firm matches. Clone sizes are given selectively: once, few, many, or a class where the clone is expanded.

j_call v_call clone_size d_call cdr3_nt cdr3_aa
TRBJ2-5 TRBV7-9 - TRBD2 TGTGCCAGCAGTACTAGCGGCGGGTGGGACGAGTACTTC CASSTSGGWDEYF
TRBJ2-3 TRBV7-9 - - TGTGCCAGCAGCGAAGGGACAATCACAGATACGCAGTATTTT CASSEGTITDTQYF
TRBJ1-4 TRBV6-1 - - TGTGCCAGCAGTGACGTCGGTGAAAAACTGTTTTTT CASSDVGEKLFF
TRBJ1-1 TRBV10-3 few - TGTGCCATCAGCCAACAGGGAATGGCTGAAGCTTTCTTT CAISQQGMAEAFF
TRBJ2-1 TRBV18 - TRBD1 TGTGCCAGCTCACAGAGACAGGGCTACAATGAGCAGTTCTTC CASSQRQGYNEQFF
TRBJ1-3 TRBV29-1 - - TGCAGCGTTGAAGCCCCCCTACAGGATATGGGAAACACCATATATTTT CSVEAPLQDMGNTIYF
TRBJ1-2 TRBV7-9 - - TGTTCCAGCAGCTTATGGTTCGGGGGGGCTAACTTC CSSSLWFGGANF
TRBJ2-5 TRBV7-8 few - TGTGCCAGCAGCACTATAGAGACCCAGTACTTC CASSTIETQYF
TRBJ1-5 TRBV19 - TRBD1 TGTGCCACCTCCCGGCGGGACATAACAGGGGGCAATCAGCCCCAGCATTTT CATSRRDITGGNQPQHF
TRBJ2-2 TRBV4-1 - TRBD2 TGCGCCAGCAGCCTCCAAGTGCCACTAGCGGCGAACACCGGGGAGCTGTTTTTT CASSLQVPLAANTGELFF
TRBJ2-3 TRBV19 few - TGTGCCAGTAAAGTTTTAGTATCGTCGGATACGCAGTATTTT CASKVLVSSDTQYF
TRBJ1-1 TRBV7-2 - TRBD1 TGTGCCAGCAGCTTATATGCAGGGACAGGTGGCACTGAAGCTTTCTTT CASSLYAGTGGTEAFF
TRBJ2-6 TRBV19 few TRBD1 TGTGCCAGTATGGGGACAGCAATGAGCTCTGGGGCCAACGTCCTGACTTTC CASMGTAMSSGANVLTF
TRBJ2-7 TRBV5-1 - TRBD2 TGCGCCAGCAGCCGAGGGGCTACTAGCGGGAGGTACGAGCAGTACTTC CASSRGATSGRYEQYF
TRBJ2-1 TRBV4-1 few TRBD2 TGCGCCAGCAGCCAAGATGGGACTAGCGGGGGGGCCCCCTACAATGAGCAGTTCTTC CASSQDGTSGGAPYNEQFF
TRBJ1-1 TRBV28 - TRBD1 TGTGCCAGCGCGTACGGGACAGGGCTCACTGAAGCTTTCTTT CASAYGTGLTEAFF
TRBJ2-7 TRBV10-3 - - TGTGCCATCAGTGAGTCTGGTGATACAGACGAGCAGTACTTC CAISESGDTDEQYF
TRBJ2-1 TRBV5-1 - - TGCGCCAGCAGTAGTCAGGGTTGGGATGAGCAGTTCTTC CASSSQGWDEQFF
TRBJ2-7 TRBV9 - TRBD1 TGTGCCAGCAGCGTCGCCGGGACAGGGGACTACGAGCAGTACTTC CASSVAGTGDYEQYF
TRBJ1-2 TRBV30 once TRBD1 TGTGCCTGGAGTGGGACAGGGGCGAACTATGGCTACACCTTC CAWSGTGANYGYTF
TRBJ1-2 TRBV10-3 - TRBD1 TGTGCCATCAGTGAGTCAGACAGGGGCTATGGCTACACCTTC CAISESDRGYGYTF
TRBJ1-1 TRBV5-4 - TRBD1 TGTGCCAGCAGCGCAGGACAGGTCTCTGAAGCTTTCTTT CASSAGQVSEAFF
TRBJ2-7 TRBV18 - - TGTGCCAGCTCACCGGTAGGGGCCCTGTACGAGCAGTACTTC CASSPVGALYEQYF
TRBJ2-5 TRBV7-3 - TRBD2 TGTGCCAGCAGCGACGGGGGGGCGGGGGAGACCCAGTACTTC CASSDGGAGETQYF
TRBJ1-4 TRBV6-5 - TRBD1 TGTGCCAGCAGGACAGGGTTTGAAAAACTGTTTTTT CASRTGFEKLFF
TRBJ1-5 TRBV27 - - TGTGCCACCGCCGCAGGGTATAATCAGCCCCAGCATTTT CATAAGYNQPQHF
TRBJ2-2 TRBV11-2 - - TGTGCCAGCAGCTCCCGACAGGACACCGGGGAGCTGTTTTTT CASSSRQDTGELFF
TRBJ2-1 TRBV7-6 - TRBD2 TGTGCCAGCAGCTGGACTAGCCAGAACAATGAGCAGTTCTTC CASSWTSQNNEQFF
TRBJ1-6 TRBV5-1 - TRBD1 TGCGCCAGCAGCCCAGGACAGGGTAATTCACCCCTCCACTTT CASSPGQGNSPLHF
TRBJ1-4 TRBV14 - - TGTGCCAGCAGCCAAGCACGGAGAAAACTGTTTTTT CASSQARRKLFF
TRBJ2-3 TRBV5-1 - TRBD2 TGCGCCAGCAGCGAGACTAGCGGGAGGGCGGCAGATACGCAGTATTTT CASSETSGRAADTQYF
TRBJ1-1 TRBV25-1 - - TGTGCCAGCAGTGAATTCTCAGACACTGAAGCTTTCTTT CASSEFSDTEAFF
TRBJ2-2 TRBV27 - TRBD1 TGTGCCAGCAGTTTATATCCGGGACAGCCAAACACCGGGGAGCTGTTTTTT CASSLYPGQPNTGELFF
TRBJ2-3 TRBV7-3 - - TGTGCCAGCAGCTTAACGGGGGGAAGCACAGATACGCAGTATTTT CASSLTGGSTDTQYF
TRBJ2-1 TRBV19 - - TGTGCCAGTAGTATTAGCCACAATGAGCAGTTCTTC CASSISHNEQFF
TRBJ2-5 TRBV5-6 - TRBD2 TGTGCCAGCAGCTTTGGAGCGGGAGTGGGGGAGACCCAGTACTTC CASSFGAGVGETQYF
TRBJ2-3 TRBV7-3 - TRBD2 TGTGCCAGCAGCTTAATGGGGAGGGCCGGCACAGATACGCAGTATTTT CASSLMGRAGTDTQYF
TRBJ2-3 TRBV9 - - TGTGCCAGCAGCGTAGCTGGAGACAGCACAGATACGCAGTATTTT CASSVAGDSTDTQYF
TRBJ1-2 TRBV18 - - TGTGCCAGCTCACCACGGTCCGGGGGAAGAGATGGCTACACCTTC CASSPRSGGRDGYTF
TRBJ2-5 TRBV28 - - TGTGCCAGCAGTCGGAAGCCCGGTGGAGGGAAAGAGACCCAGTACTTC CASSRKPGGGKETQYF
TRBJ2-2 TRBV5-1 once - TGCGCCAGCAGGGAGAGGGCGGTGGGGACCGGGGAGCTGTTTTTT CASRERAVGTGELFF
TRBJ2-1 TRBV9 - TRBD2 TGTGCCAGCAGCGTCGACGGGACTAGCGGTAGTGAGCAGTTCTTC CASSVDGTSGSEQFF
TRBJ2-7 TRBV12-5 - - TGTGCTAGTGGTTTGGTAGACACCTCCTACGAGCAGTACTTC CASGLVDTSYEQYF